The TCR beta chain under discussion was sequenced for a study of control samples from healthy donors and cancer patients. Only in-frame clones appear in the TCRdb table, and some are missing; sequencing was by immunoSEQ multiplex PCR. The data contain 120,000 or so clones, around 87% of them seen just once; the ten biggest clones take up roughly 3%. The CDR3 is 19 amino acids. Trimming shortened V by 3 bases and J by 3 bases, and 24 bases separated the two germline ends. CDR1 is LNHDA, CDR2 SQIVND, per germline (reference sequence). The source is a man aged 55 to 70 in good health. This chain connects TRBV19 to TRBJ2-1; D possibly uses TRBD1 or TRBD2 (5 bases each). Sequencing was performed on blood. CDR3 loop: CASSIMVAAKGSDYNEQFF. In DNA, the CDR3 is TGTGCCAGTAGTATCATGGTTGCGGCAAAGGGGAGCGACTACAATGAGCAGTTCTTC. Looking up the rest from reference TRBV19 and TRBJ2-1 gives the full variable domain: DGGITQSPKYLFRKEGQNVTLSCEQNLNHDAMYWYRQDPGQGLRLIYYSQIVNDFQKGDIAEGYSVSREKKESFPLTVTSAQKNPTAFYLCASSIMVAAKGSDYNEQFFGPGTRLTVL.